One and the same sample provided the 22 T cell receptor beta chains below, sequenced in a study of T-cell reconstitution after alpha-beta-depleted transplantation in children. For TCRbeta, the library was prepared with unique molecular identifiers. MiXCR was run by TCRdb on the PCR reads, yielding one entry per CDR3 protein. The table records about 500,000 distinct CDR3 sequences, over 9.5% of them present only once. Sequenced material: PBMCs, mostly from graft donor cells, taken 180 days after TCRalphabeta/CD19-depleted stem cell transplant. The origin of the receptors is a female patient under 10 years old who had a stem cell transplant for aplastic anemia, so the T cells may come from the graft donor.

This chain joins TRBV7-3 and TRBJ2-3, with D possibly being TRBD2 (6 bases). CDR1 is SGHTA, CDR2 FQGTGA, per germline. The CDR3 covers 13 residues. Deletions cut 5 bases from V and 5 bases from J, with 11 bases between. CDR3: CASSQGLGDTQYF. CDR3 coding DNA: TGTGCCAGCAGCCAGGGACTGGGAGATACGCAGTATTTT.

The chain recombines TRBV6-2 or TRBV6-3 with TRBJ2-1; 8 bases line up with TRBD2. The J segment lost 7 bases and the V segment lost 5 bases, leaving 34 bases of the junction unmatched. This CDR3 has 23 residues. CDR1 MNHEY and CDR2 SVGEGT come from the germline V gene. CDR3 region: CASSTRDGPSGRGRSGRRNEQFF. The CDR3 DNA follows: TGTGCCAGCAGTACTCGGGACGGACCGAGCGGCAGGGGACGGAGCGGGAGAAGGAATGAGCAGTTCTTC.

This clonotype has at least ten counts. The chain combines TRBV7-8 with TRBJ2-2; D unresolved. Germline loops: CDR1 SGHVS, CDR2 FQNEAQ. CDR3 length: 15 amino acids. V was shortened by 2 bases and J by 2 bases, with 9 bases between the two germline ends. The CDR3 DNA reads TGTGCCAGCAGCTTACACCGTATCAACACCGGGGAGCTGTTTTTT. Translated: CASSLHRINTGELFF. The complete variable domain, with remaining parts taken from reference TRBV7-8 and TRBJ2-2, reads GAGVSQSPRYKVAKRGQDVALRCDPISGHVSLFWYQQALGQGPEFLTYFQNEAQLDKSGLPSDRFFAERPEGSVSTLKIQRTQQEDSAVYLCASSLHRINTGELFFGEGSRLTVL.

The rearrangement joins TRBV3-1 to TRBJ1-4; 7 nucleotides line up with TRBD1. The ends lost 0 bases at V and 5 bases at J; junction bases unmatched: 18. The CDR3 runs to 20 residues. CDR1 is LGHDT, CDR2 YNNKEL, per germline (reference sequence). This CDR3 is CASSQDVVLRPGQTNEKLFF. As DNA, the CDR3 is TGTGCCAGCAGCCAAGATGTCGTCCTAAGACCGGGACAGACAAATGAAAAACTGTTTTTT. The entire variable domain, with the rest obtained from reference TRBV3-1 and TRBJ1-4, is as follows: DTAVSQTPKYLVTQMGNDKSIKCEQNLGHDTMYWYKQDSKKFLKIMFSYNNKELIINETVPNRFSPKSPDKAHLNLHINSLELGDSAVYFCASSQDVVLRPGQTNEKLFFGSGTQLSVL.

This clonotype was observed a handful of times. The chain joins TRBV20-1 to TRBJ1-2, with 7 bases matching TRBD1. The CDR3 loop spans 13 amino acids. From germline, CDR1 is DFQATT and CDR2 SNEGSKA (reference sequence). The ends lost 3 bases at V and 4 bases at J; junction bases unmatched: 5. The CDR3 nucleotides read TGCAGTGCTAGGGACTACAGGGGCTATGGCTACACCTTC. Residues: CSARDYRGYGYTF.

The sample holds a few counts of this clonotype. This chain connects TRBV7-6 to TRBJ2-7; possibly TRBD1 for D (6 bases). CDR3 size: 13 residues. V gave up 7 bases and J gave up 7 bases, with 17 bases separating them. Germline V lookup: CDR1 SGHVS, CDR2 FNYEAQ. The CDR3 sequence: CASTYRDSGEQYF. The CDR3 DNA reads as TGTGCCAGCACCTACAGGGATTCAGGGGAGCAGTACTTC.

J is TRBJ2-2 and V is TRBV7-7, with a tentative D call TRBD1 (5 bases). The germline V gene encodes CDR1 SSHAT and CDR2 FNYEAQ (reference sequence). The CDR3 length is 14 residues. Trimming shortened V by 5 bases and J by 4 bases, and 11 bases separated the two germline ends. The CDR3 sequence: CASSEDMGTGELFF. The CDR3 nucleotides read TGTGCCAGCAGCGAGGACATGGGCACCGGGGAGCTGTTTTTT.

This clonotype was counted a few times. V and J are TRBV7-3 and TRBJ2-2; D is unresolved. CDR1 is SGHTA and CDR2 is FQGTGA in the germline V gene. V shed 5 bases and J shed 6 bases, with 22 bases lying between them. This CDR3 is 17 amino acids long. Here the CDR3 reads CASSQTVPVANPGELFF. The DNA of the CDR3 is TGTGCCAGCAGCCAGACGGTCCCGGTTGCCAATCCCGGGGAGCTGTTTTTT.

This clonotype was detected a few times. This rearrangement joins TRBV7-9 to TRBJ2-1; a possible D gene is TRBD2 (6 bases). Trimming removed 4 bases from V and 8 bases from J, with 18 bases in between. The CDR3 is made up of 15 amino acids. From germline, CDR1 is SEHNR and CDR2 FQNEAQ (reference sequence). CDR3 residues: CASSSGTARSDEQFF. The CDR3 DNA reads TGTGCCAGCAGCTCCGGGACTGCCAGGAGCGATGAGCAGTTCTTC.

This chain links TRBV20-1 with TRBJ2-7; TRBD2 matches 11 bases. V lost 2 bases and J lost 1; bases outside the gene matches: 4. Germline CDR1 DFQATT, CDR2 SNEGSKA (reference sequence). The CDR3 loop spans 15 amino acids. The CDR3 here is CSARILAGGSYEQYF. For the CDR3, the DNA is TGCAGTGCTAGAATCCTAGCGGGAGGTTCCTACGAGCAGTACTTC.

This clonotype was recorded many times. The chain joins TRBV25-1 to TRBJ1-4; 7 nucleotides line up with TRBD1. V shed 4 bases and J 5 bases; nucleotides not matched to a gene: 7. The CDR3 is made up of 15 amino acids. Looked up from germline, CDR1 is MGHDK and CDR2 is SYGVNS. The CDR3: CASSVGTDPNEKLFF. In DNA, the CDR3 is TGTGCCAGCAGTGTGGGGACAGATCCAAATGAAAAACTGTTTTTT. Based on the CDR3 plus reference TRBV25-1 and TRBJ1-4, the full variable domain is EADIYQTPRYLVIGTGKKITLECSQTMGHDKMYWYQQDPGMELHLIHYSYGVNSTEKGDLSSESTVSRIRTEHFPLTLESARPSHTSQYLCASSVGTDPNEKLFFGSGTQLSVL.

This clonotype was seen a handful of times. CDR3 in amino acids: CATRAELQETQYF. CDR3 coding DNA: TGTGCCACCAGAGCGGAACTCCAAGAGACCCAGTACTTC. The chain uses TRBV15 and TRBJ2-5; TRBD2 is a possible D gene (5 bases). The CDR3 runs to 13 residues. V lost 6 bases to trimming and J lost 1 base, with 9 bases between them. CDR1 and CDR2 (germline): LNHNV, YYDKDF (reference sequence).

This clonotype occurred a few times. The rearrangement uses TRBV5-1 and TRBJ1-4; 7 bases align to TRBD1. The CDR3 has 17 residues. The germline V gene encodes CDR1 SGHRS and CDR2 YFSETQ. J lost 0 bases, V lost 5 bases, and 10 bases had no gene match. The CDR3 sequence: CASRRTPGQTTNEKLFF. The DNA of the CDR3 is TGCGCCAGCAGGAGGACCCCGGGACAGACAACTAATGAAAAACTGTTTTTT.

This clonotype showed up just a few times. This sequence joins TRBV29-1 and TRBJ1-2; D is possibly TRBD1 (5 bases). Germline values: CDR1 SQVTM, CDR2 ANQGSEA. The V end lost 6 bases, the J end lost 6 bases, and 17 bases lay between the germline ends. This CDR3 region has 13 residues. The CDR3 bases are TGCAGCGTAGAGGGTGTCTGGGGGGATGGCTACACCTTC. It yields the protein CSVEGVWGDGYTF.

The table lists this clonotype with many counts. This chain uses TRBV20-1 with TRBJ2-7; 10 bases map to TRBD2. The CDR3 runs 14 residues. CDR1 is DFQATT and CDR2 is SNEGSKA in the germline V gene (reference sequence). Trimming at V came to 4 bases and at J to 6 bases, leaving 9 bases not matched to a gene. CDR3 region: CSATLGGLAVEQYF. The DNA for the CDR3 is TGCAGTGCTACCTTGGGAGGACTAGCGGTCGAGCAGTACTTC.

This clonotype was found many times. V is TRBV28 and J is TRBJ1-5; no reliable D call. Germline loops: CDR1 MDHEN, CDR2 SYDVKM. The CDR3 length is 16 residues. V dropped 2 bases and J dropped 1 base, with 12 bases sitting between them. The DNA for the CDR3 is TGTGCCAGCAGTTTAAGGGCAGGCGCCAGCAATCAGCCCCAGCATTTT. It translates to CASSLRAGASNQPQHF.

V usage is TRBV5-1 and J usage is TRBJ2-3, with D uncertain. Germline V gives CDR1 SGHRS, CDR2 YFSETQ. V was shortened by 4 bases and J by 0 bases, with 9 bases between the two germline ends. The CDR3 consists of 14 residues. The CDR3 spells CASSAAASTDTQYF. CDR3 DNA sequence: TGCGCCAGCAGCGCGGCCGCTAGCACAGATACGCAGTATTTT. Supplemented by reference TRBV5-1 and TRBJ2-3, the full variable domain reads KAGVTQTPRYLIKTRGQQVTLSCSPISGHRSVSWYQQTPGQGLQFLFEYFSETQRNKGNFPGRFSGRQFSNSRSEMNVSTLELGDSALYLCASSAAASTDTQYFGPGTRLTVL.

This clonotype was counted many times. The chain links TRBV12-3 or TRBV12-4 to TRBJ2-1; TRBD2 matches at 7 bases. The CDR3 totals 16 residues. Trimming cost V 1 base and J 1 base; bases outside gene matches: 4. In DNA form, the CDR3 reads TGTGCCAGCAGTTTAGTACGGCGGGAGTCCTACAATGAGCAGTTCTTC. It encodes CASSLVRRESYNEQFF.

This clonotype came up many times. CDR3: CASSFTATNEKLFF. Written as DNA, the CDR3 is TGTGCCAGCAGCTTCACCGCAACTAATGAAAAACTGTTTTTT. This rearrangement joins TRBV7-9 to TRBJ1-4; D remains ambiguous. V lost 3 bases to trimming and J lost 0 bases, with 5 bases between them. The germline V gene encodes CDR1 SEHNR and CDR2 FQNEAQ (reference sequence). This CDR3 spans 14 amino acids.

This clonotype was seen many times. The junction and the germline gene differ at one end; a read error may be behind it. The DNA of the CDR3 is TGTGCGAGCAGCGTAGCGGTAATCCAAGAGACCCAGTACTTC. As protein: CASSVAVIQETQYF. J is TRBJ2-5 and V is TRBV13; D is possibly TRBD2 (6 bases). Germline-derived CDR1 and CDR2 are PRHDT and FYEKMQ (reference sequence). The CDR3 contains 14 residues.

This clonotype was recorded at least ten times. The chain couples TRBV7-9 to TRBJ2-5, with D possibly being TRBD2 (6 bases). CDR1 and CDR2 from the germline V gene are SEHNR and FQNEAQ (reference sequence). V lost 1 base and J lost 3, with 9 bases in between. The CDR3 consists of 14 residues. The CDR3 bases are TGTGCCAGCAGCTTAGTTGGCGGGAAAGAGACCCAGTACTTC. It translates to CASSLVGGKETQYF.

Here the CDR3 DNA reads TGTGCCAGCAGCTTAGCGACAGCCCCTTCCTACGAGCAGTACTTC. This gives the protein CASSLATAPSYEQYF. The gene calls are TRBV7-6 and TRBJ2-7; maybe TRBD1 (5 bases). Trimming took 0 bases from V and 1 from J, leaving 10 bases between them. The germline V gene has CDR1 SGHVS and CDR2 FNYEAQ. CDR3 length equals 15 residues.